A single sample gave rise to the 2 T cell receptor beta chains below, sequenced in a study of T cells in Graves' hyperthyroidism and ophthalmopathy. Authors of the study amplified TCR beta CDR3 regions from RNA transcripts. First-round RT-PCR targeting the TCR CDR3 was performed with the HTBI primer set. A single record per CDR3 protein comes from TCRdb applying MiXCR to the multiplex PCR reads. Here the sample spans approximately 870,000 distinct CDR3 sequences, 38% being singletons. Sample: blood. Receptors originate from a man aged 18-30 years with Graves' hyperthyroidism.

This clonotype appeared a single time. The V and J genes are TRBV7-2 and TRBJ2-5; D is ambiguous. V was cut by 4 bases and J by 5 bases, with 20 bases left in between. The germline CDR1 and CDR2 sequences are SGHTA and FQGNSA. This CDR3 comprises 16 residues. CDR3 sequence: CASSYHLGLNVETQYF. DNA for the CDR3: TGTGCCAGCAGCTATCATTTAGGCCTAAACGTGGAGACCCAGTACTTC.

The genes are TRBV5-1 and TRBJ2-7; 14 nucleotides agree with TRBD2. V lost 4 bases and J lost 7; bases outside the gene matches: 7. The CDR3 runs 15 residues. Per germline, CDR1 SGHRS and CDR2 YFSETQ. CDR3: CASSTGLAGEGEQYF. The CDR3, as DNA: TGCGCCAGCAGCACGGGACTAGCGGGAGAAGGGGAGCAGTACTTC. The entire variable domain, with the rest obtained from reference TRBV5-1 and TRBJ2-7, is as follows: KAGVTQTPRYLIKTRGQQVTLSCSPISGHRSVSWYQQTPGQGLQFLFEYFSETQRNKGNFPGRFSGRQFSNSRSEMNVSTLELGDSALYLCASSTGLAGEGEQYFGPGTRLTVT.